This T cell receptor beta chain was sequenced for a study of cytomegalovirus exposure and HLA in healthy donors. The CDR3 totals 12 residues. Germline V gene data show CDR1 as SQVTM and CDR2 as ANQGSEA. V was cut by 3 bases and J by 7 bases, with 10 bases left in between. PCR primers comprised 60 Vbeta and 13 Jbeta primers. Assay used: immunoSEQ multiplex PCR; TCRdb lists only in-frame clones, some missing. The sample records under 250,000 clones, about 85% being singletons. Study-level results: The study labeled 164 TCR beta chains cytomegalovirus-associated. Later, TCR association rates were found to vary by HLA locus, highest for DRB1 and lowest for HLA-C. Earlier findings revealed that most TCR beta V segments proved productive either about 90% or about 30% of the time. Several of the most significant clusters appeared, in a later analysis, to be linked to common viral pathogens.

About this clone: Its target is unknown.

This chain connects TRBV29-1 to TRBJ1-5, with a tentative D call TRBD1 (6 bases). Source material: PBMCs. This clonotype originated in a girl aged 2 to 10 in good health and CMV-seronegative. CDR3 sequence: CSVDYRDQPQHF. CDR3 nucleotide sequence: TGCAGCGTTGACTACAGGGACCAGCCCCAGCATTTT.